One and the same sample provided the 17 T cell receptor beta chains below, sequenced in a study of cytomegalovirus exposure and HLA in healthy donors. Primers for the PCR totalled 60 Vbeta and 13 Jbeta. The data were produced by immunoSEQ multiplex PCR, yet TCRdb's version contains in-frame clones alone and is incomplete. The sample contains around 150,000 clones, 70% to 85% of which appear only once. The sample comprised PBMCs. Every receptor here comes from a man aged 35 to 55 in good health and CMV-seropositive.

This chain connects TRBV4-2 to TRBJ2-7; 9 bases are a match to TRBD1. The ends lost 4 bases at V and 4 bases at J; junction bases unmatched: 5. CDR3 length: 14 residues. The germline gives CDR1 LGHNA, CDR2 YNFKEQ. CDR3 residues: CASSPQGAQYEQYF. CDR3 DNA: TGTGCCAGCAGCCCACAGGGGGCGCAATACGAGCAGTACTTC.

This clone was seen just once. This sequence joins TRBV4-1 and TRBJ1-5, with TRBD1 identical over 8 bases. CDR1 MGHRA and CDR2 YSYEKL come from the germline V gene. The CDR3 covers 16 residues. V shed 6 bases, J shed 1 base, and the junction held 8 bases outside the gene matches. CDR3 residues: CASSRDRGVSNQPQHF. The CDR3 coding sequence is TGCGCCAGCAGTCGAGACAGGGGAGTAAGCAATCAGCCCCAGCATTTT.

The chain combines TRBV19 with TRBJ1-5; tentative D call: TRBD1 (6 bases). Trimming cost V 4 bases and J 0 bases, with 10 bases left between them. Germline loops: CDR1 LNHDA, CDR2 SQIVND (reference sequence). CDR3 length: 15 amino acids. Here the CDR3 DNA reads TGTGCCAGTAGTACCCAGGGGAATAGCAATCAGCCCCAGCATTTT. It translates to CASSTQGNSNQPQHF. Using reference TRBV19 and TRBJ1-5 for the parts outside the CDR3, the full variable domain is DGGITQSPKYLFRKEGQNVTLSCEQNLNHDAMYWYRQDPGQGLRLIYYSQIVNDFQKGDIAEGYSVSREKKESFPLTVTSAQKNPTAFYLCASSTQGNSNQPQHFGDGTRLSIL.

This clone was detected once. This chain links TRBV6-4 with TRBJ1-1; D is ambiguous. In germline, CDR1 is MRHNA, CDR2 SNTAGT. V was trimmed by 2 bases and J by 5 bases, leaving 12 bases between them. The CDR3 extends over 14 amino acids. The CDR3 spells CASSDGRRRTEAFF. The CDR3 DNA follows: TGTGCCAGCAGTGACGGGCGGAGGAGGACTGAAGCTTTCTTT.

On this clone: An end of the junction does not agree with germline; a read error may underlie this. The gene calls are TRBV29-1 and TRBJ1-2; the D is unclear. The CDR3 is made up of 11 amino acids. The germline V gene has CDR1 SQVTM and CDR2 ANQGSEA. CDR3 DNA sequence: TGCAGCGATGAAAATCATAGTGGCTACACCTTC. This gives the protein CSDENHSGYTF.

The sample holds a few counts of this clone. The V and J genes are TRBV9 and TRBJ1-4; 10 nucleotides line up with TRBD1. Losses at the gene ends were 4 bases for V and 8 bases for J; bases not matched to a gene: 8. CDR1 SGDLS and CDR2 YYNGEE come from the germline V gene. CDR3 length: 15 amino acids. The CDR3 loop reads CASSTRQGAGEKLFF. The CDR3 region has the DNA TGTGCCAGCAGCACCCGACAGGGGGCAGGGGAAAAACTGTTTTTT.

The chain carries TRBV27 and TRBJ2-7; D is unclear. This CDR3 region has 13 residues. Germline CDR1 is MNHEY and CDR2 is SMNVEV (reference sequence). Trimming removed 4 bases from V and 5 bases from J, with 12 bases in between. For the CDR3, the DNA is TGTGCCAGCAGTTCAGCGTCGCCCCACGAGCAGTACTTC. Protein product: CASSSASPHEQYF.

The V and J genes are TRBV27 and TRBJ2-3; D is possibly TRBD2 (6 bases). V was shortened by 2 bases and J by 5 bases, with 20 bases between the two germline ends. This CDR3 is built from 17 residues. The V gene's germline CDR1 is MNHEY and CDR2 SMNVEV (reference sequence). The CDR3 loop reads CASSLARNLAGRDTQYF. In nucleotides, the CDR3 is TGTGCCAGCAGTTTAGCTAGGAATCTCGCGGGAAGAGATACGCAGTATTTT.

The V call is TRBV2, the J call TRBJ1-5; the D gene is possibly TRBD1 (6 bases). The V gene's germline CDR1 is SNHLY and CDR2 FYNNEI. The length of the CDR3 is 15 residues. V lost 6 bases and J lost 7, with 19 bases in between. CDR3: CASRPEAGGEQPQHF. The CDR3 DNA sequence: TGTGCCAGCAGACCGGAGGCGGGGGGCGAACAGCCCCAGCATTTT.

J is TRBJ2-7 and V is TRBV5-4; possible D gene TRBD2, 6 bases. The CDR3 is 14 amino acids. Trimming pared 5 bases from V and 2 bases from J, leaving 14 bases between. Germline V CDR1 and CDR2: SGHNT, YYREEE (reference sequence). The CDR3 nucleotides are TGTGCCAGCAGTCGTTCAGGGACTGCCTACGAGCAGTACTTC. Translated: CASSRSGTAYEQYF. Full variable domain (rest looked up from reference TRBV5-4 and TRBJ2-7): ETGVTQSPTHLIKTRGQQVTLRCSSQSGHNTVSWYQQALGQGPQFIFQYYREEENGRGNFPPRFSGLQFPNYSSELNVNALELDDSALYLCASSRSGTAYEQYFGPGTRLTVT.

The V and J genes are TRBV5-5 and TRBJ2-7; TRBD2 is a possible D gene (5 bases). Germline lookup yields CDR1 SGHKS and CDR2 YYEKEE (reference sequence). Trimming took 3 bases from V and 3 from J, leaving 7 bases between them. CDR3 size: 12 residues. The CDR3 loop reads CASSSAGYEQYF. As DNA, the CDR3 is TGTGCCAGCAGCTCGGCGGGCTACGAGCAGTACTTC.

The V call is TRBV7-8, the J call TRBJ1-3; 9 bases match TRBD1. The CDR3 is 15 residues long. From germline, CDR1 is SGHVS and CDR2 FQNEAQ. V lost 5 bases to trimming and J lost 4 bases; unmatched junction nucleotides: 6. The CDR3, as DNA: TGTGCCAGCAGCGCCACAGGGGGCGCGGGAAACACCATATATTTT. Encoded protein: CASSATGGAGNTIYF.

V and J are TRBV5-4 and TRBJ2-2; TRBD1 is a possible D gene (5 bases). In germline, CDR1 is SGHNT, CDR2 YYREEE (reference sequence). V lost 0 bases and J lost 4, with 10 bases in between. The CDR3 spans 15 residues. This CDR3 reads CASSLVQGVTGELFF. The CDR3 coding sequence is TGTGCCAGCAGCTTGGTGCAGGGCGTCACCGGGGAGCTGTTTTTT.

The chain is built from TRBV28 and TRBJ1-5; maybe TRBD1 (5 bases). CDR3 size: 18 residues. The V end lost 7 bases, the J end lost 0 bases, and 22 bases lay between the germline ends. CDR1 MDHEN and CDR2 SYDVKM come from the germline V gene. CDR3 region: CASTTTSLGEDSNQPQHF. The CDR3 nucleotides are TGTGCCAGCACCACGACCTCTTTGGGGGAGGATAGCAATCAGCCCCAGCATTTT.

The chain links TRBV29-1 to TRBJ1-2; 9 bases fit TRBD1. The germline V gene has CDR1 SQVTM and CDR2 ANQGSEA. This CDR3 region has 12 residues. The V segment lost 6 bases and the J segment 7 bases; nucleotides outside the gene matches: 6. The CDR3 DNA follows: TGCAGCGTGGGACCGACAGGGGGTGGCTACACCTTC. Protein: CSVGPTGGGYTF.

This chain uses TRBV29-1 with TRBJ2-1; 10 nucleotides agree with TRBD2. Germline V gives CDR1 SQVTM, CDR2 ANQGSEA. Trimming removed 7 bases from V and 4 bases from J; junction bases left unmatched: 7. The CDR3 length is 14 residues. The CDR3 reads CSASSGSGYNEQFF. The CDR3 coding sequence is TGCAGCGCCTCTAGCGGGAGCGGGTACAATGAGCAGTTCTTC.

There are a few counts of this clone. The V gene is TRBV6-5, the J gene TRBJ2-3; no clear D gene. The ends were cut back, 5 bases at V and 6 bases at J, with 12 bases in the middle. CDR1 MNHEY and CDR2 SVGAGI come from the germline V gene. There are 13 residues in the CDR3. CDR3 in amino acids: CASSPTLWDTQYF. The CDR3 DNA follows: TGTGCCAGCAGTCCGACTCTATGGGATACGCAGTATTTT.